A selection of T cell receptor beta chains follows, all from one sample in a study of T cell repertoires in cytomegalovirus infection. The antigens these receptors bind are not known. TCRdb independently ran MiXCR on the reads; one entry per CDR3 protein. The sample lists 700,000 to 950,000 distinct CDR3 sequences; around a third were seen once. Sequences were derived from cultured CD8+ T cells from PBMCs, sampled from culture after CMV antigen stimulation. Receptors were obtained from a human donor in good health (CMV status not recorded). Some clones in this sample may be carry-over from other donors' samples. CDR3s include the opening cysteine and the closing phenylalanine or tryptophan. A D gene is named only where the DNA matches it firmly. Clone size is given for some rows only: seen once, a few or many times, or a class if the clone is expanded.

cdr3_aa cdr3_nt v_call clone_size j_call cdr3_length d_call
CASTLPAYNEQFF TGTGCCAGCACTCTACCGGCCTACAATGAGCAGTTCTTC TRBV6-2/TRBV6-3 few TRBJ2-1 13 .
CASSSGDFSTDTQYF TGTGCCAGCAGCTCGGGGGATTTTAGCACAGATACGCAGTATTTT TRBV7-8 many TRBJ2-3 15 .
CASTWGSGQPQHF TGTGCCAGCACTTGGGGGTCGGGTCAGCCCCAGCATTTT TRBV6-2/TRBV6-3 . TRBJ1-5 13 .
CASSSTSGGAVILAKNIQYF TGTGCCAGTAGCTCGACTAGCGGGGGGGCCGTTATTCTAGCCAAAAACATTCAGTACTTC TRBV5-4 . TRBJ2-4 20 TRBD2
CASSSNRDRVQLQHF TGTGCCAGCAGCTCAAACCGGGACAGGGTCCAGCTCCAGCATTTT TRBV7-2 once TRBJ1-5 15 TRBD1
CASTSPSGVSEQYF TGTGCCAGCACCTCGCCTAGCGGAGTCTCCGAGCAGTACTTC TRBV12-3/TRBV12-4 many TRBJ2-7 14 TRBD2
CASSLRSEAPTYEQYF TGTGCCAGTAGCCTTAGGTCAGAAGCCCCTACCTACGAGCAGTACTTC TRBV19 . TRBJ2-7 16 .
CASSQGQLTYEQYF TGTGCCAGCAGCCAAGGCCAGCTCACCTACGAGCAGTACTTC TRBV4-2 . TRBJ2-7 14 .
CSVDISGDANTGELFF TGCAGCGTTGACATCTCAGGTGACGCGAACACCGGGGAGCTGTTTTTT TRBV29-1 . TRBJ2-2 16 .
CSARDIAGGYNEQFF TGCAGTGCTAGAGATATAGCGGGGGGTTACAATGAGCAGTTCTTC TRBV20-1 . TRBJ2-1 15 TRBD2
CASSQDPGGISYNEQFF TGTGCCAGCAGCCAAGATCCGGGGGGTATCTCCTACAATGAGCAGTTCTTC TRBV4-1 . TRBJ2-1 17 TRBD2
CSARDRWGISEKLFF TGCAGTGCTAGAGATCGGTGGGGGATTTCTGAAAAACTGTTTTTT TRBV20-1 . TRBJ1-4 15 .
CASRPNRDSLNTEAFF TGTGCCAGCAGGCCAAACCGGGACAGCCTGAACACTGAAGCTTTCTTT TRBV6-2/TRBV6-3 few TRBJ1-1 16 TRBD1
CASSISGTGGDGYTF TGTGCCAGTAGTATAAGTGGGACAGGGGGCGATGGCTACACCTTC TRBV19 . TRBJ1-2 15 TRBD1
CASSTGGEKLFF TGTGCCAGCAGTACAGGGGGGGAAAAACTGTTTTTT TRBV27 . TRBJ1-4 12 TRBD1
CASSAPGVEQFF TGCGCCAGCAGCGCGCCGGGGGTTGAGCAGTTCTTC TRBV4-1 few TRBJ2-1 12 .
CASSLSGGPDDTQYF TGTGCCAGCAGCTTATCCGGGGGCCCCGACGATACGCAGTATTTT TRBV7-3 . TRBJ2-3 15 .
CASSEEAPVMGIYGYTF TGTGCCAGCAGTGAAGAGGCACCGGTCATGGGTATTTATGGCTACACCTTC TRBV6-1 few TRBJ1-2 17 .
CASKGNYGYTF TGTGCCAGCAAGGGGAACTATGGCTACACCTTC TRBV9 few TRBJ1-2 11 .
CATSSAPNTEAFF TGTGCCACCTCTTCGGCTCCGAACACTGAAGCTTTCTTT TRBV12-3/TRBV12-4 few TRBJ1-1 13 .
CASSEVRPGETQYF TGTGCCAGCAGTGAAGTTCGACCAGGGGAGACCCAGTACTTC TRBV2 . TRBJ2-5 14 .
CASSLEGAQSNEQFF TGTGCCAGCAGCTTAGAAGGGGCCCAAAGCAATGAGCAGTTCTTC TRBV7-9 . TRBJ2-1 15 .
CASSITRGQGLGEAFF TGTGCCAGCAGCATTACTCGGGGACAGGGGTTGGGTGAAGCTTTCTTT TRBV6-5 few TRBJ1-1 16 TRBD1
CSARDRIVANEQFF TGCAGTGCTAGAGATAGGATAGTTGCCAATGAGCAGTTCTTC TRBV20-1 . TRBJ2-1 14 .
CASSLGTTRPPGGYTF TGTGCCAGCAGCTTGGGAACGACGCGCCCTCCCGGCGGCTACACCTTC TRBV5-4 . TRBJ1-2 16 .
CASLDPGDRHFTGELFF TGTGCCAGTCTCGACCCTGGGGACAGACACTTCACCGGGGAGCTGTTTTTT TRBV6-6 few TRBJ2-2 17 TRBD1
CASSSALWGGYNEQFF TGTGCCAGCAGCTCTGCCCTCTGGGGAGGGTACAATGAGCAGTTCTTC TRBV7-2 many TRBJ2-1 16 TRBD2
CASSVQGATNYGYTF TGTGCCAGCAGCGTCCAGGGGGCCACAAACTATGGCTACACCTTC TRBV7-9 . TRBJ1-2 15 TRBD1
CANSKDSDEQFF TGTGCCAACAGCAAGGACAGCGATGAGCAGTTCTTC TRBV5-5 . TRBJ2-1 12 .
CASSLGPGTTYGYTF TGTGCCAGCAGCTTAGGCCCCGGGACAACCTATGGCTACACCTTC TRBV11-2 few TRBJ1-2 15 .
CASSYLQDYGYTF TGTGCCAGCAGTTACCTTCAGGACTATGGCTACACCTTC TRBV6-6 . TRBJ1-2 13 .
CASSLPSGGAFYNEQFF TGCGCCAGCAGCTTACCTAGCGGGGGGGCCTTCTACAATGAGCAGTTCTTC TRBV5-1 . TRBJ2-1 17 TRBD2
CASALGPRDQPQHF TGTGCCAGCGCCTTGGGCCCGAGGGATCAGCCCCAGCATTTT TRBV12-3/TRBV12-4 few TRBJ1-5 14 .
CVSSIGGGTNTEAFF TGTGTCAGCAGCATAGGGGGGGGTACGAACACTGAAGCTTTCTTT TRBV6-8 . TRBJ1-1 15 .
CASSYYSDSNQPQHF TGTGCCAGCAGTTACTACAGCGATAGCAATCAGCCCCAGCATTTT TRBV6-5 . TRBJ1-5 15 .